This TCR beta chain comes out of a study of cytomegalovirus exposure and HLA in healthy donors (TCRdb year 2017). Describing the broader study: An earlier analysis of approximately 640 of the donors reported about 290 Gb of sequence data and 100 million to 140 million unique TCR beta sequences from 150 million to 200 million T cells. About 330 gigabases of sequencing data and around 90 million unique TCR sequences made up an early release that covered several hundred HLA-typed donors. Of the 300 to 450 genotyped donors, roughly 80% fell in the genetic ancestry cluster associated with self-reported Caucasian donors. The study aimed to test whether signatures of past pathogen exposure could be identified by cataloging public T cell receptors. The study used immunosequencing to profile the T cell repertoires of around 600 subjects and linked those repertoires to cytomegalovirus serostatus. A separate validation cohort of roughly 110 different subjects was used in addition to the approximately 670-subject first cohort. To predict cytomegalovirus infection status, the study brought together high-throughput TCR immunosequencing, statistical association of individual TCRs with disease status, and machine learning. A later analysis re-analyzed previously published TCR beta repertoires from roughly 630 donors and added high-resolution HLA genotyping to study TCR occurrence patterns. Rather than using new phenotypic data, the later analysis identified candidate immune exposures from TCR beta sequences and from how often those sequences occurred across donors. An earlier analysis of 587 of the donors used high-throughput TCR beta sequencing to judge whether each TCR beta V gene segment behaved as functional or pseudogenic. Donor age, sex, ethnicity and CMV serostatus were compiled together with the repertoire data. A later genetic analysis used genome-wide SNP genotypes for about 65% of the roughly 700 donors, treating that subset as a discovery cohort. Every discovery cohort repertoire had been produced on one sequencing platform. Both class I and class II loci were covered by HLA typing, at four-digit resolution. Typing coverage varied by locus: roughly 620-630 donors for A, B, C, DRB1 and DQB1; more than 500 for DQA1; 606 for DPA1; more than 450 for DPB1. A handful of DR-DQ haplotypes were handled as single units for association and clustering because linkage in the cohort was strong. On average, roughly 250,000 unique TCR beta nucleotide sequences were sequenced per donor among about 400 genotyped donors of the cohort, with about 19% of those sequences being non-productive. Points the paper makes about the study in general: Strong co-occurrence of HLA alleles, especially DR and DQ, made assigning TCR associations to individual alleles difficult. Compared with the roughly 700-donor mean, donors in an Asian-associated ancestry cluster had fewer N-insertions in productive TCRs, according to a later genetic analysis. A later analysis reported that several top co-occurrence clusters appeared linked to parvovirus B19, influenza, CMV and Epstein-Barr virus. Most TCR sequences were seen in very few donors, while some public TCRs were found in many individuals. According to the authors, the approach could potentially be generalized to other disease states and immunological phenotypes. In a later analysis, HLA-associated TCR beta chains were found to be more clonally expanded and to have lower generation probabilities than equally common non-associated chains. Correlated functional status among segregating V segments might be attributable to linkage disequilibrium, but an unknown experimental factor could not be ruled out. In a later analysis, about 16,000 TCR beta sequences were associated with specific HLA alleles at a false discovery rate of 0.05. A total of 150 to 200 TCR beta chains were listed by the study as associated with cytomegalovirus. Presence/absence analyses assumed roughly uniform sequencing depth across donors, an assumption that may not hold. An association between a missense DCLRE1C variant and V-gene and J-gene trimming of TCR beta chains was found in a later genetic analysis and replicated in an independent cohort. Only TCR beta chains were sequenced in this cohort, and the absence of alpha or paired-chain data limited detectable features. Immune exposure information for the cohort was limited to CMV serostatus. According to a later analysis, most CMV-associated TCR beta chains appeared to be HLA-restricted, and the HLA associations seemed to be driven largely by CMV exposure. Because counts were too low, 15 or so rarely observed V segments, including chromosome 9 orphons, were excluded from the earlier analysis of some 540 of the donors. In vitro tests confirmed that three of the cytomegalovirus-associated TCR beta chains recognize cytomegalovirus antigens. A cluster of highly shared sequence variants was judged likely to be a technical artifact of the sequencing pipeline. A later analysis found that TCR association rates varied across HLA loci, with DRB1 alleles showing the most associated TCRs and HLA-C alleles the fewest. Because HLA typing was unavailable for some donors at each locus, only the typed subset was used in association tests. In an earlier analysis of some 500 of the donors, most TCR beta V segments were observed in productive rearrangements about 90% or about 30% of the time, broadly matching IMGT annotations. A further reported finding was that TCR beta sequences accurately predicted the HLA-A and HLA-B alleles for most subjects in the first cohort. Cytomegalovirus status was reported to be diagnosed by the classifier with high specificity and sensitivity in both the original and validation cohorts.

In total, 600 or so healthy bone marrow donors made up the cohort. Cohort members were all nominally healthy when sampled, although unrecorded immune exposures were likely present. The donor tested CMV seronegative, placing the donor among the roughly 340 seronegative members of the cohort. A peripheral blood sample was provided by each donor, and peripheral blood mononuclear cells were used for TCR beta sequencing. Genomic DNA extraction from the blood cell samples was performed with the Qiagen DNeasy Blood Extraction Kit. Comments on this clone: Its antigen specificity is not known. Base qualities are missing; no much larger clone stands one base away.

The library relied on the immunoSEQ multiplex PCR assay. For the multiplex PCR, a mixture combining 60 forward primers for TCR Vbeta segments and 13 reverse primers for TCR Jbeta segments was used. Amplification of the CDR3 region of rearranged TCR beta genes was performed with a multiplex PCR assay on genomic DNA. The amplified TCR beta libraries were sequenced on the Illumina HiSeq System as 87-base-pair reads. As for the authors' bioinformatics: In a later analysis, 77 million or so unique TCR beta chains were counted across the roughly 670 repertoires, and about 10 million of these chains were shared by at least two donors. To remove PCR and sequencing errors, raw reads were error-corrected and collapsed into unique sequences using a nearest-neighbor algorithm that merged closely related sequences. Alignment of CDR3 sequences to IMGT reference sequences was used to assign V, D and J gene segments. For a sequence to be retained, a match of at least six nucleotides to both a V gene segment and a J gene segment was required. A rearrangement was called productive if the CDR3 had no stop codons and remained in frame with V and J, and every other rearrangement was called non-productive. CDR3 was defined according to IMGT convention as the region running from the second conserved V-encoded cysteine to the conserved J-encoded phenylalanine. The earlier analysis of roughly 590 of the donors excluded any sequence lacking an unambiguous match to a single V gene segment. An earlier analysis of several hundred of the donors classified V segments as functional when productive rearrangements were above 56.7% and as segregating when the standard deviation between donors was above 5%. A statistical classification framework was built for diagnosing cytomegalovirus status from the catalog of TCR beta chain sequences. In a later analysis, TCR nucleotide sequences were compared against IMGT/GENE-DB human TR gene sequences so that V and J genes could be assigned. In a later analysis, CDR3 sequences and most-parsimonious VDJ recombination scenarios were assigned using the TCRdist pipeline. In a later analysis, every TCR beta chain was defined by the combination of its CDR3 amino acid sequence and its V-gene family, and reads without a unique V-gene family were dropped. In a later analysis, 500 to 650 highly shared, low-generation-probability nucleotide sequences were removed to address suspected cross-contamination and a sequencing artifact. For each public chain, a later analysis derived a clonal expansion index from normalized ranks of inferred template counts within each repertoire. In a later analysis, generation probabilities were computed using a VDJ recombination model fitted to out-of-frame rearrangements, and the results were checked against IGoR. In a later analysis, TCR-TCR, TCR-HLA and TCR-CMV co-occurrence was scored with hypergeometric tests, and a repertoire-size bias correction was applied to TCR pairs. False discovery rates were estimated in a later analysis by permuting HLA or CMV assignments 20 times. In a later analysis, co-occurring TCRs were grouped using DBSCAN, with TCRdist sequence similarity added in when clustering inside HLA-allele-positive subsets. For co-occurrence clustering, repertoires with fewer than 30,000 or more than 120,000 public chains were excluded, along with about five repertoires with anomalous nucleotide sharing. TCRdb limited this immuneACCESS table to in-frame rearrangements with V and J called. A share of clones is missing; checked studies link under half to unresolved V genes, and the rest is unexplained. The DNA was the basis for D and trimming; V, J and clone size are from that table. The sample table records under 200,000 clones; about 70% of these occur just once. Approximately 1.8% of the sample is taken by the ten largest.

The TCR was taken from a woman aged 30 to 39 in good health and CMV-seronegative. Sample: PBMCs.

The bases read TGTGCCAGTAGTCCCAACGGAAACATTCAGTACTTC. It translates as CASSPNGNIQYF. The chain joins TRBV19 to TRBJ2-4; no D gene call is confident. The CDR3 covers 12 residues, taking in both the cysteine and the phenylalanine. Only CDR3 DNA is held: 36 bases, read in frame from base 1. V and J lose 5 bases and 6 bases, and a span of 8 bases separates them. The germline V gene (reference sequence) yields LNHDA for CDR1 and SQIVND for CDR2.